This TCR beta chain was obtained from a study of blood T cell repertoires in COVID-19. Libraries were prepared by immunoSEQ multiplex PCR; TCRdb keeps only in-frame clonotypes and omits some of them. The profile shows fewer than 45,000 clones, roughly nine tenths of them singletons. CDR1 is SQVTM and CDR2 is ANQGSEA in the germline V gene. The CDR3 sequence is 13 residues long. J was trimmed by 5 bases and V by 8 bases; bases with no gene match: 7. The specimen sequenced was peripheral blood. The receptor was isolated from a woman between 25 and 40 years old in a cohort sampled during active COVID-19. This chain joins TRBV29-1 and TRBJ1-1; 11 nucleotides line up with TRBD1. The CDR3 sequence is CSTRTGGATEAFF. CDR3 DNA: TGCAGCACTCGGACAGGGGGCGCGACTGAAGCTTTCTTT.